One and the same sample provided the 32 T cell receptor beta chains below, sequenced in a study of blood T cells in healthy people across ages. A J-beta primer mix and a sample-barcoded 5' primer were used in a second PCR of roughly 6 to 11 cycles. One entry per CDR3 protein results from TCRdb running MiXCR on the 5' RACE reads. This sample has about 1,000,000 distinct CDR3 sequences, with 45% found just once. Sequencing used blood. All receptors derive from a woman aged 55-70 years in good health.

This clonotype was detected a few times. The chain recombines TRBV9 with TRBJ2-5; D gene unclear. Trimming removed 0 bases from V and 4 bases from J, with 10 bases in between. The CDR3 spans 14 residues. Germline V gives CDR1 SGDLS, CDR2 YYNGEE. DNA of the CDR3: TGTGCCAGCAGCGTAGGGGCCCTGGCAGAGACCCAGTACTTC. Translating it yields CASSVGALAETQYF. Supplemented by reference TRBV9 and TRBJ2-5, the full variable domain reads DSGVTQTPKHLITATGQRVTLRCSPRSGDLSVYWYQQSLDQGLQFLIQYYNGEERAKGNILERFSAQQFPDLHSELNLSSLELGDSALYFCASSVGALAETQYFGPGTRLLVL.

This clonotype was observed a handful of times. The rearrangement joins TRBV6-5 to TRBJ2-5; 11 positions match TRBD2. Germline V gene lookup returns CDR1 MNHEY and CDR2 SVGAGI. This CDR3 spans 16 amino acids. V lost 0 bases and J lost 4; bases outside the gene matches: 4. CDR3 amino acids: CASSYSRGTSGETQYF. As DNA, the CDR3 is TGTGCCAGCAGTTACTCAAGAGGGACTAGCGGAGAGACCCAGTACTTC.

The count of this clonotype is one. The chain carries TRBV12-3 or TRBV12-4 and TRBJ2-5; 12 bases are shared with TRBD2. V shed 4 bases and J 4 bases; nucleotides not matched to a gene: 10. The CDR3 spans 17 residues. The CDR3 DNA is TGTGCCAGCAGTTCCCTTCTAGCGGGAGGGCCTTTAGAGACCCAGTACTTC. Translation: CASSSLLAGGPLETQYF.

This clonotype was observed a handful of times. The CDR3 sequence: CASSLAPLVGEQFF. DNA of the CDR3: TGCGCCAGCAGCTTAGCACCCCTAGTGGGTGAGCAGTTCTTC. The chain has TRBV5-1 and TRBJ2-1; D remains unclear. The CDR3 has 14 amino acids. From germline, CDR1 is SGHRS and CDR2 YFSETQ. V lost 2 bases, J lost 9 bases, and 15 bases lay in between.

CDR3 nucleotides: TGTGCCACCAGCGCCCATCTCGGTGAGCAGTTCTTC. Amino acid sequence: CATSAHLGEQFF. V and J are TRBV15 and TRBJ2-1, with D hard to call. The CDR3 has 12 residues. Trimming removed 5 bases from V and 9 bases from J, with 11 bases in between. CDR1 is LNHNV, CDR2 YYDKDF, per germline (reference sequence).

Comment on this clonotype: The junction departs from the called germline gene at one end, perhaps through a read error. The chain is built from TRBV7-2 and TRBJ2-3; D is possibly TRBD1 (5 bases). This CDR3 comprises 11 residues. The germline gives CDR1 SGHTA, CDR2 FQGNSA. CDR3 DNA: TGTGCCGGCAGGGCATGGGATACGCAGTATTTT. As protein: CAGRAWDTQYF.

This sequence joins TRBV24-1 and TRBJ2-6; D is undetermined. The V end was cut by 4 bases, the J end by 4 bases, with 13 bases between. The CDR3 covers 16 residues. Germline-derived CDR1 and CDR2 are KGHDR and SFDVKD. CDR3 nucleotides: TGTGCCACCAGTGACCCGGCAGGCGGCGGGGCCAACGTCCTGACTTTC. Its protein is CATSDPAGGGANVLTF.

In its sample, this clonotype was seen a few times. The chain recombines TRBV10-2 with TRBJ2-1, with 11 bases matching TRBD2. V trimming: 2 bases; J trimming: 13 bases; junction bases outside the gene matches: 1. From germline, CDR1 is WSHSY and CDR2 SAAADI. The CDR3 is 12 residues long. The CDR3 loop reads CASSEGLAGQFF. As DNA, the CDR3 is TGCGCCAGCAGTGAGGGACTAGCGGGCCAGTTCTTC.

As concerns this clonotype: A single base separates this from a much larger clone, so it may be a read error. This rearrangement joins TRBV11-2 to TRBJ2-5, with 7 positions matching TRBD2. The ends lost 1 base at V and 5 bases at J; junction bases unmatched: 7. The germline V gene encodes CDR1 SGHAT and CDR2 FQNNGV. The length of the CDR3 is 15 residues. The CDR3, as DNA: TGTGCCAGCAGCTTAGGCCAGGGAGGGTGGGAGACCCAGTACTTC. Protein product: CASSLGQGGWETQYF.

This clonotype was detected only a few times. The rearrangement uses TRBV29-1 and TRBJ2-1, with TRBD1 matching 8 bases. The V segment lost 0 bases and the J segment 1 base; nucleotides outside the gene matches: 8. Germline CDR1 and CDR2: SQVTM and ANQGSEA. This CDR3 has 17 amino acids. CDR3 sequence reads: CSVEDLLDRGSYNEQFF. For the CDR3, the DNA is TGCAGCGTTGAAGATCTTCTAGACAGGGGATCCTACAATGAGCAGTTCTTC.

V gene TRBV15 combines with J gene TRBJ2-1; TRBD2 might be the D (6 bases). Trimming took 4 bases from V and 4 from J, leaving 20 bases between them. The CDR3 spans 17 residues. Germline CDR1 reads LNHNV; CDR2 reads YYDKDF (reference sequence). DNA for the CDR3: TGTGCCACCAGCAAACCCCAACCTAGAGGGAGGTACAATGAGCAGTTCTTC. Translating gives CATSKPQPRGRYNEQFF.

The V and J genes are TRBV7-2 and TRBJ1-1; 12 nucleotides match TRBD1. J lost 5 bases, V lost 5 bases, and 15 bases had no gene match. The CDR3 consists of 18 residues. CDR1 SGHTA and CDR2 FQGNSA come from the germline V gene. As DNA, the CDR3 is TGTGCCAGCAGCCCAAGCCCCGGGACAGGGGGCTTCGAAACTGAAGCTTTCTTT. Residues: CASSPSPGTGGFETEAFF.

The chain employs TRBV15 and TRBJ1-5; no firm D call. CDR3 length: 17 residues. The V gene's germline CDR1 is LNHNV and CDR2 YYDKDF (reference sequence). V shed 0 bases and J shed 4 bases, with 16 bases lying between them. Here the CDR3 reads CATSRDLGGLLNQPQHF. In DNA form, the CDR3 reads TGTGCCACCAGCAGAGATCTCGGAGGGTTGTTAAATCAGCCCCAGCATTTT.

The sample holds a few counts of this clonotype. The rearrangement links TRBV10-3 to TRBJ2-3; the match to TRBD1 covers 7 bases. Germline V gene data show CDR1 as ENHRY and CDR2 as SYGVKD. This CDR3 is 14 amino acids long. Trimming at V came to 2 bases and at J to 1 base, leaving 0 bases not matched to a gene. Here the CDR3 DNA reads TGTGCCATCAGTGAGACAGGGGGCACAGATACGCAGTATTTT. Amino acids: CAISETGGTDTQYF.

The chain combines TRBV5-1 with TRBJ2-1; perhaps D is TRBD1 or TRBD2 (5 bases each). V was pared by 3 bases and J by 4 bases, with 11 bases between. This CDR3 is 14 amino acids long. CDR1 SGHRS and CDR2 YFSETQ come from the germline V gene. This chain's CDR3 is CASSWGSTYNEQFF. Here the CDR3 DNA reads TGCGCCAGCAGCTGGGGGTCTACATACAATGAGCAGTTCTTC.

V is TRBV15 and J is TRBJ2-7, with D uncertain. Trimming left V 1 base short and J 3 bases short, with 16 bases between. The length of the CDR3 is 16 residues. Germline-derived CDR1 and CDR2 are LNHNV and YYDKDF (reference sequence). DNA of the CDR3: TGTGCCACCAGCAGAGGCTCTCCGGGTAAGGGCTACGAGCAGTACTTC. This sequence encodes CATSRGSPGKGYEQYF.

The sample holds a few counts of this clonotype. The chain is built from TRBV12-3 or TRBV12-4 and TRBJ1-1; maybe TRBD1 (5 bases). V lost 7 bases and J lost 4, with 16 bases in between. This CDR3 spans 14 amino acids. Written as DNA, the CDR3 is TGTGCCAGCACCAGGGCCAAGAGAGGCACTGAAGCTTTCTTT. This codes for CASTRAKRGTEAFF.

This clonotype turned up a few times. V and J are TRBV20-1 and TRBJ2-1, with TRBD2 matching over 9 bases. This CDR3 comprises 14 residues. CDR1 is DFQATT and CDR2 is SNEGSKA in the germline V gene (reference sequence). CDR3 sequence (DNA): TGCAGCCCCAAGACTAGCGGTTCCTACAATGAGCAGTTCTTC. Its protein product is CSPKTSGSYNEQFF.

The J gene is TRBJ2-7, the V gene TRBV5-1; D call uncertain. The V gene's germline CDR1 is SGHRS and CDR2 YFSETQ. This CDR3 region has 15 residues. V was pared by 0 bases and J by 3 bases, with 13 bases between. This chain's CDR3 is CASSLEDPPRYEQYF. The CDR3 DNA follows: TGCGCCAGCAGCTTGGAGGATCCGCCCCGCTACGAGCAGTACTTC.

This clonotype came up a few times. The chain is built from TRBV7-2 and TRBJ2-1; 9 bases match TRBD2. V lost 11 bases, J lost 8 bases, and 13 bases stayed unmatched. There are 14 residues in the CDR3. Germline V lookup: CDR1 SGHTA, CDR2 FQGNSA. The DNA for the CDR3 is TGTGCCTCCGCCAATAGCGGGAGTAGCGATGAGCAGTTCTTC. Translating gives CASANSGSSDEQFF.

This chain connects TRBV6-1 to TRBJ2-5; perhaps D is TRBD1 or TRBD2 (5 bases each). With the DNA end fitting TRBJ2-7 better, the J assignment may be wrong. This CDR3 comprises 13 residues. CDR1 and CDR2 from the germline V gene are MNHNS and SASEGT. The DNA for the CDR3 is TGTGCCAGCAGTACCAGGTGGGGGTACGAGCAGTACTTC. Translated, it gives CASSTRWGYEQYF.

Remarks on this clonotype: The junction and the germline gene differ at one end; a read error may be behind it. The rearrangement joins TRBV7-9 to TRBJ2-5, with 9 bases aligning to TRBD2. CDR3 length: 13 amino acids. The V gene's germline CDR1 is SEHNR and CDR2 FQNEAQ (reference sequence). As DNA, the CDR3 is TGTGCCTGCAGCGTTAGCGGGAGCGAGACCCAGTACTTC. Amino acid sequence: CACSVSGSETQYF.

The chain carries TRBV27 and TRBJ2-1; 8 bases are a match to TRBD2. The J call is in doubt because the DNA end fits TRBJ2-7 better. This CDR3 has 15 amino acids. Germline-derived CDR1 and CDR2 are MNHEY and SMNVEV (reference sequence). The CDR3 DNA follows: TGTGCCAGCAGTCGCGCGGGAGGTTTGTACAATGAGCAGTACTTC. Amino acids: CASSRAGGLYNEQYF.

V gene TRBV25-1 combines with J gene TRBJ2-1, with D hard to call. Germline V gene sequence: CDR1 MGHDK, CDR2 SYGVNS. Trimming pared 5 bases from V and 6 bases from J, leaving 20 bases between. The CDR3 runs to 16 residues. For the CDR3, the DNA is TGTGCCAGCAGTTTAGGGATAGGACGAAGGATCAATGAGCAGTTCTTC. Its protein is CASSLGIGRRINEQFF.

The CDR3 region has the DNA TGTGCCAGCAGCTTAACTAGCGGCGCCTCCTACGAGCAGTACTTC. Residues: CASSLTSGASYEQYF. This rearrangement joins TRBV7-9 to TRBJ2-7, with 8 bases lining up with TRBD2. Trimming removed 2 bases from V and 0 bases from J; junction bases left unmatched: 3. CDR1 and CDR2 (germline): SEHNR, FQNEAQ (reference sequence). The CDR3 is 15 residues long. The variable domain in full, with the rest retrieved from reference TRBV7-9 and TRBJ2-7, is DTGVSQNPRHKITKRGQNVTFRCDPISEHNRLYWYRQTLGQGPEFLTYFQNEAQLEKSRLLSDRFSAERPKGSFSTLEIQRTEQGDSAMYLCASSLTSGASYEQYFGPGTRLTVT.

Only a few counts were recorded for this clonotype. The rearrangement uses TRBV6-2 or TRBV6-3 and TRBJ2-7, with 8 bases aligning to TRBD2. The junction had 4 bases not matched to a gene; V was cut back by 6 bases and J by 3 bases. The CDR3 is 13 residues long. Germline assignment: CDR1 MNHEY and CDR2 SVGEGT. CDR3 protein: CASRRTSIYEQYF. The CDR3 nucleotides are TGTGCCAGCAGAAGGACTAGCATCTACGAGCAGTACTTC.

The V call is TRBV30, the J call TRBJ2-7; D might be TRBD1 (5 bases). V lost 2 bases and J 0 bases, leaving 14 bases between the germline ends. The CDR3 length is 15 residues. Germline CDR1 reads GTSNPN; CDR2 reads SVGIG (reference sequence). CDR3 amino acids: CAWSLKGSSSYEQYF. CDR3 bases: TGTGCCTGGAGTCTCAAGGGGTCGAGCTCCTACGAGCAGTACTTC.

The rearrangement joins TRBV25-1 to TRBJ2-7; D call uncertain. The CDR3 extends over 12 amino acids. Trimming took 6 bases from V and 5 from J, leaving 11 bases between them. From germline, CDR1 is MGHDK and CDR2 SYGVNS. The CDR3 DNA follows: TGTGCCAGCAGCATGTTTGGCCACGAGCAGTACTTC. Its translation is CASSMFGHEQYF.

V and J are TRBV15 and TRBJ2-1; D gene ambiguous. Germline loops: CDR1 LNHNV, CDR2 YYDKDF (reference sequence). The V gene lost 3 bases and the J gene lost 8 bases, with 14 bases spanning the gap. This CDR3 contains 14 residues. The CDR3 coding sequence is TGTGCCACCAGCAGGAGACCCCCCGGACATGAGCAGTTCTTC. Protein product: CATSRRPPGHEQFF.

This clonotype was detected a few times. The V gene is TRBV6-2 or TRBV6-3, the J gene TRBJ2-3; tentatively, D is TRBD1 (6 bases). The CDR3 runs 13 residues. Germline V gives CDR1 MNHEY, CDR2 SVGEGT. Trimming removed 8 bases at V and 6 bases at J, with 15 bases between. The CDR3, as DNA: TGTGCCAGCTCATCAGGGGTTGTGGATACGCAGTATTTT. It specifies CASSSGVVDTQYF.

The chain links TRBV24-1 to TRBJ2-7, with D unresolved. The CDR3 loop spans 13 amino acids. V lost 6 bases, J lost 1 base, and 9 bases lay in between. Per germline, CDR1 KGHDR and CDR2 SFDVKD. CDR3 bases: TGTGCCACCAGTCTCGGAGCTTCCTACGAGCAGTACTTC. Encoded protein: CATSLGASYEQYF.

The CDR3 here is CASSDRKTNYGYTF. The CDR3 DNA reads as TGTGCCAGCAGTGACAGAAAAACTAACTATGGCTACACCTTC. This chain joins TRBV12-3 or TRBV12-4 and TRBJ1-2; maybe TRBD1 (5 bases). The CDR3 runs 14 residues. V lost 5 bases to trimming and J lost 0 bases, with 10 bases between them.